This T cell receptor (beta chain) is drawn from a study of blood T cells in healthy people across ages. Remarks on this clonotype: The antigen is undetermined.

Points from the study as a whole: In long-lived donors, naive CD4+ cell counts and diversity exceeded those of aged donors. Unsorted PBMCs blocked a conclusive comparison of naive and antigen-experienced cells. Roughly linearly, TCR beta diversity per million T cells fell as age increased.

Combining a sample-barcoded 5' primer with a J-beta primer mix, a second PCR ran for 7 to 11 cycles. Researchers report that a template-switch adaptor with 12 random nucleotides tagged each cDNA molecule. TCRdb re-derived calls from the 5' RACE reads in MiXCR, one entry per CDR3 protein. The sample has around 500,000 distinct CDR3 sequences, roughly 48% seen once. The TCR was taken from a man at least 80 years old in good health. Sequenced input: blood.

The chain's CDR3 is CASSAGGPPSHEQYF. Here the CDR3 DNA reads TGCGCCAGCAGCGCCGGCGGACCACCTTCGCACGAGCAGTACTTC. J is TRBJ2-7 and V is TRBV5-1; D is ambiguous. Trimming left V 4 bases short and J 5 bases short, with 19 bases between. Germline assignment: CDR1 SGHRS and CDR2 YFSETQ. The CDR3 loop spans 15 amino acids.